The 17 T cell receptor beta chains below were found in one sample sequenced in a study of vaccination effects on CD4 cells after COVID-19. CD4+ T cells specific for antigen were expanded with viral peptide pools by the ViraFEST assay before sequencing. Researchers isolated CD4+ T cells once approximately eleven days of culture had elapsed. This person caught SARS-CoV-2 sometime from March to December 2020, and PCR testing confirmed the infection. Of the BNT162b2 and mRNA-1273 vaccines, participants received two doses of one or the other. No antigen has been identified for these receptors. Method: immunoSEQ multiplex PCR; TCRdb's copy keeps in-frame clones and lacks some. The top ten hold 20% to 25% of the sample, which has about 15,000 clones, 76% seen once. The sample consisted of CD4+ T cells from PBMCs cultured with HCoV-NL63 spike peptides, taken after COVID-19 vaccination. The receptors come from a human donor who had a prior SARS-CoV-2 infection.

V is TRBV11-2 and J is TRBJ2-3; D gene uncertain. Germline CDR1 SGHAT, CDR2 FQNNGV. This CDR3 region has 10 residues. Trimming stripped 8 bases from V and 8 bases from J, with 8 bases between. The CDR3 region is CASRHGTQYF. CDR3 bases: TGTGCCAGCCGCCACGGTACGCAGTATTTT.

The CDR3 loop is CASSLGYEQYF. The CDR3 nucleotides read TGTGCCAGCAGCTTGGGCTACGAGCAGTACTTC. V gene TRBV5-6 combines with J gene TRBJ2-7; no clear D gene. Deletions cut 0 bases from V and 3 bases from J, with 1 base between. The CDR3 length is 11 residues. Germline values: CDR1 SGHDT, CDR2 YYEEEE.

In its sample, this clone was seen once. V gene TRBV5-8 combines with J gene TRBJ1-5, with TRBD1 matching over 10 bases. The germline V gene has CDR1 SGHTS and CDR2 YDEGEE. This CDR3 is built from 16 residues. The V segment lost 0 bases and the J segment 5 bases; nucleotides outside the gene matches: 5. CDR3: CASSLAGTGDYQPQHF. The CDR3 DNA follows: TGTGCCAGCAGCTTGGCCGGGACAGGGGATTATCAGCCCCAGCATTTT.

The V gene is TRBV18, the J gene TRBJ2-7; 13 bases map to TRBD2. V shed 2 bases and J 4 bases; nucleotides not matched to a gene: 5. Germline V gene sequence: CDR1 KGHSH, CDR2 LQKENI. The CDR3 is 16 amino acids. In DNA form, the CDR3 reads TGTGCCAGCTCACCATCCGGACTAGCGGGAGCTTACGAGCAGTACTTC. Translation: CASSPSGLAGAYEQYF.

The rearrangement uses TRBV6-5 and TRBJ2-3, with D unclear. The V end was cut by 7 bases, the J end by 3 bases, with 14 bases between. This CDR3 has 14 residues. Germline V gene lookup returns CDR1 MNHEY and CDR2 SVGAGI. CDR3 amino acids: CASKLTVRTDTQYF. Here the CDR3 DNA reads TGTGCCAGCAAACTGACGGTGAGAACAGATACGCAGTATTTT.

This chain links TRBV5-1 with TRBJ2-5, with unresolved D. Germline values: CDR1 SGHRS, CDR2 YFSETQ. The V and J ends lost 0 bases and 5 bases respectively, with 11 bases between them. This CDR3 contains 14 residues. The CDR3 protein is CASSLELGGETQYF. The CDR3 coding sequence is TGCGCCAGCAGCTTGGAGCTAGGTGGGGAGACCCAGTACTTC. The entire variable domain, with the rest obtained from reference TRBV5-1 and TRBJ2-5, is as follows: KAGVTQTPRYLIKTRGQQVTLSCSPISGHRSVSWYQQTPGQGLQFLFEYFSETQRNKGNFPGRFSGRQFSNSRSEMNVSTLELGDSALYLCASSLELGGETQYFGPGTRLLVL.

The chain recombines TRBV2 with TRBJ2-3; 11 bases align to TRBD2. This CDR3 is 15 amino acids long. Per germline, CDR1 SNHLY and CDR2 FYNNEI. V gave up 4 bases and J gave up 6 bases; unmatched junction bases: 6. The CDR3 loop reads CASSGTSGLGDTQYF. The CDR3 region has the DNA TGTGCCAGCAGTGGGACTAGCGGGCTTGGGGATACGCAGTATTTT.

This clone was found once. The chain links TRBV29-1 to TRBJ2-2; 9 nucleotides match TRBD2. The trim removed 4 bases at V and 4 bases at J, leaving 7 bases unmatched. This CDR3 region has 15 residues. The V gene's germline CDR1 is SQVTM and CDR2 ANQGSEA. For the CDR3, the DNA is TGCAGCGTTGTTATAGCGGGAGTCGGCACCGGGGAGCTGTTTTTT. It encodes CSVVIAGVGTGELFF.

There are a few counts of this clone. CDR3 protein: CASSSTGDEQFF. The DNA for the CDR3 is TGTGCCAGCAGTTCAACCGGGGATGAGCAGTTCTTC. The rearrangement links TRBV6-2 or TRBV6-3 to TRBJ2-1; perhaps TRBD2 as D (5 bases). The CDR3 sequence is 12 residues long. Germline V gene data show CDR1 as MNHEY and CDR2 as SVGEGT. V shed 4 bases and J shed 8 bases, with 9 bases lying between them.

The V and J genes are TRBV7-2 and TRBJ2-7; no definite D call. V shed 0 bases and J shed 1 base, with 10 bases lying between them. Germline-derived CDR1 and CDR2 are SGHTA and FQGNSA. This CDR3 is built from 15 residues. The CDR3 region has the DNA TGTGCCAGCAGCTTAGCGGTGGCGGTTTCCTACGAGCAGTACTTC. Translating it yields CASSLAVAVSYEQYF.

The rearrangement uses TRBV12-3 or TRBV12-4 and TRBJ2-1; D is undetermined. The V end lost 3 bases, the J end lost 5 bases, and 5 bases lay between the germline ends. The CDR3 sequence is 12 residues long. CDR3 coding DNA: TGTGCCAGCAGTTTCTGGAACAATGAGCAGTTCTTC. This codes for CASSFWNNEQFF.

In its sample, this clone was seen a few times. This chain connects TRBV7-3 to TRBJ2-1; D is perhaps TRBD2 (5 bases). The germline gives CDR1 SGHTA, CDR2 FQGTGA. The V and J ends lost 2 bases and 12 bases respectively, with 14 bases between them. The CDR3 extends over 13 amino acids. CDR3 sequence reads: CASSLAGLTRQFF. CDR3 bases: TGTGCCAGCAGCTTAGCCGGACTTACCCGGCAGTTCTTC.

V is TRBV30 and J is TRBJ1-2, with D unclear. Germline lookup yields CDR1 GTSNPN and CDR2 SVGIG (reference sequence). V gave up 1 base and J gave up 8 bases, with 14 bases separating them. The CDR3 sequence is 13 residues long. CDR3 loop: CAWSAQYGYGYTF. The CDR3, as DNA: TGTGCCTGGAGTGCCCAATATGGTTACGGCTACACCTTC.

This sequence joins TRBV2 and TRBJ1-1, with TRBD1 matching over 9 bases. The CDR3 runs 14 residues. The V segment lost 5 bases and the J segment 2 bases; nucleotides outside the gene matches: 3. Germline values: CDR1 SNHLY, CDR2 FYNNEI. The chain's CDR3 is CASSPTGGNTEAFF. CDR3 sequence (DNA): TGTGCCAGCAGTCCCACAGGGGGCAACACTGAAGCTTTCTTT.

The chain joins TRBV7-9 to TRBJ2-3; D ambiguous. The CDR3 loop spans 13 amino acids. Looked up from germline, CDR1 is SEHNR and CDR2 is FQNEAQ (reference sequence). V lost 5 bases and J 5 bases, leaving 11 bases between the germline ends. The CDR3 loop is CASSPLTLDTQYF. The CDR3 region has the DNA TGTGCCAGCAGCCCCCTTACGTTAGATACGCAGTATTTT. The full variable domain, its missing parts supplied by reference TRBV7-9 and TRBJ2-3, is DTGVSQNPRHKITKRGQNVTFRCDPISEHNRLYWYRQTLGQGPEFLTYFQNEAQLEKSRLLSDRFSAERPKGSFSTLEIQRTEQGDSAMYLCASSPLTLDTQYFGPGTRLTVL.

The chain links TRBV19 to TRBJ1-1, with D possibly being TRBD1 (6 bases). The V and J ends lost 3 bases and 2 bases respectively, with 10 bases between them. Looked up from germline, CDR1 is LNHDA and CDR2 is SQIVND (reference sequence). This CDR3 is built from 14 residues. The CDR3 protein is CASSIVTGNTEAFF. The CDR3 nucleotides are TGTGCCAGTAGTATCGTGACAGGCAACACTGAAGCTTTCTTT.

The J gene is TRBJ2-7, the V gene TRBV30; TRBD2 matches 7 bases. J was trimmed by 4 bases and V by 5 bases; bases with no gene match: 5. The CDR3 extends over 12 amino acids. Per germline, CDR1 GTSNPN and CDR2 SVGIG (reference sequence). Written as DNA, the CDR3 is TGTGCCTGGGACCAGGGAGGGTACGAGCAGTACTTC. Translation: CAWDQGGYEQYF. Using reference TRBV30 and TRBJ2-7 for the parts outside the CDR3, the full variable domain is SQTIHQWPATLVQPVGSPLSLECTVEGTSNPNLYWYRQAAGRGLQLLFYSVGIGQISSEVPQNLSASRPQDRQFILSSKKLLLSDSGFYLCAWDQGGYEQYFGPGTRLTVT.